This T cell receptor beta chain derives from a study of cytomegalovirus exposure and HLA in healthy donors. The study, taken as a whole, reports: Analysis performed later showed TCR beta chains linked to HLA being more clonally expanded than equally common others.

It was with 60 Vbeta and 13 Jbeta primers that the PCR ran. Here immunoSEQ multiplex PCR was the method, and the copy in TCRdb shows in-frame clones only, minus some. The repertoire has 150,000 to 250,000 clones, approximately 78% of them found once; the top ten carry approximately 6.5%. V dropped 1 base and J dropped 2 bases, with 11 bases sitting between them. This CDR3 has 15 residues. Germline CDR1 is SGDLS and CDR2 is YYNGEE. Regarding this clone: Its antigen is unknown.

The sequence was obtained from a woman in her fifties or sixties in good health and CMV-seropositive. Sequencing used PBMCs. This chain uses TRBV9 with TRBJ2-3; D uncertain. CDR3 residues: CASSVRSTPTDTQYF. DNA for the CDR3: TGTGCCAGCAGCGTAAGGAGTACCCCCACAGATACGCAGTATTTT.